This section outlines one T cell receptor (beta chain) sequence together with its context. Trimming cost V 3 bases and J 2 bases; bases outside gene matches: 4. Germline assignment: CDR1 SGDLS and CDR2 YYNGEE. There are 14 residues in the CDR3. Original handling: Amplification with reference gene primers provided the estimates of nucleated cell counts. TCRdb's copy holds only in-frame clones and misses some; the assay was immunoSEQ multiplex PCR. The V and J calls and clone size come from that table; D and trimming were worked out from the DNA. The data hold about 150,000 clones, with roughly 84% observed a single time. The Seattle site enrolled patients during active infection and followed them longitudinally. The sample is drawn from a study of blood T cell repertoires in COVID-19. Study-wide background: COVID-19 samples, acute and convalescent, were from the United States, Italy and Spain.

Sequenced: peripheral blood. The chain has TRBV9 and TRBJ2-5; 7 bases align to TRBD1. The origin of this receptor is a man aged 25 to 40 with COVID-19, enrolled during active disease. CDR3: CASSAGTVQETQYF. CDR3 bases: TGTGCCAGCAGCGCCGGGACAGTTCAAGAGACCCAGTACTTC. The whole variable domain, remainder taken from reference TRBV9 and TRBJ2-5, is DSGVTQTPKHLITATGQRVTLRCSPRSGDLSVYWYQQSLDQGLQFLIQYYNGEERAKGNILERFSAQQFPDLHSELNLSSLELGDSALYFCASSAGTVQETQYFGPGTRLLVL.